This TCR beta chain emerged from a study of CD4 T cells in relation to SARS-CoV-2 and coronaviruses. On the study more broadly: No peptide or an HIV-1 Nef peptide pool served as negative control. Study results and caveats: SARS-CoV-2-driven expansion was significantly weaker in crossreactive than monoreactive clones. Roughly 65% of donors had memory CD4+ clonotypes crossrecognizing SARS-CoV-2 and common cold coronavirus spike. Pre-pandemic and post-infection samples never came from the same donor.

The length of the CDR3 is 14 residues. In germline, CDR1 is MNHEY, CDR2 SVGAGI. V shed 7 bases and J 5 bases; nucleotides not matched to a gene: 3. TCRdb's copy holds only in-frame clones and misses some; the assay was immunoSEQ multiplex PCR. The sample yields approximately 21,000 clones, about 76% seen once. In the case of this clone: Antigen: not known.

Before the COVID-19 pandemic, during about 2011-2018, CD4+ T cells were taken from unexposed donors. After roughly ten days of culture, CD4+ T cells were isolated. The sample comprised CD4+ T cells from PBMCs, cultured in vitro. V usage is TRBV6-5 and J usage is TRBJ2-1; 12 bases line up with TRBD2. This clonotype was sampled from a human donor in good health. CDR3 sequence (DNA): TGTGCCAGCAAACTAGCGGGAGGCCACAATGAGCAGTTCTTC. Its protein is CASKLAGGHNEQFF.